The sample holds a few counts of the clone carrying this T cell receptor beta chain. Its antigen is not identified. It was with a sample-barcoded 5' primer and a J-beta primer mix that a second PCR of roughly 7 to 12 cycles was run. A tag from a template-switch adaptor with 12 random nucleotides marked each cDNA molecule. TCRdb re-analysed the 5' RACE reads in MiXCR, keeping a single row per CDR3 protein. The sample includes 600,000 to 800,000 distinct CDR3 sequences, 45% to 60% of them seen just once. This sample was included in a study of blood T cells in healthy people across ages. Trimming removed 5 bases at V and 11 bases at J, with 18 bases between. The CDR3 loop spans 13 amino acids. The germline CDR1 and CDR2 sequences are SEHNR and FQNEAQ (reference sequence). General study results and limits: Any conclusive comparison of naive versus antigen-experienced cells was prevented by using unsorted PBMCs.

The sequenced sample was blood. The source is a woman older than 75 in good health. The V call is TRBV7-9, the J call TRBJ2-5; D could derive from TRBD1 or TRBD2 (6 bases each). The CDR3 is CASSRQLGGKQYF. The CDR3 bases are TGTGCCAGCAGCCGACAGCTCGGGGGCAAGCAGTACTTC.